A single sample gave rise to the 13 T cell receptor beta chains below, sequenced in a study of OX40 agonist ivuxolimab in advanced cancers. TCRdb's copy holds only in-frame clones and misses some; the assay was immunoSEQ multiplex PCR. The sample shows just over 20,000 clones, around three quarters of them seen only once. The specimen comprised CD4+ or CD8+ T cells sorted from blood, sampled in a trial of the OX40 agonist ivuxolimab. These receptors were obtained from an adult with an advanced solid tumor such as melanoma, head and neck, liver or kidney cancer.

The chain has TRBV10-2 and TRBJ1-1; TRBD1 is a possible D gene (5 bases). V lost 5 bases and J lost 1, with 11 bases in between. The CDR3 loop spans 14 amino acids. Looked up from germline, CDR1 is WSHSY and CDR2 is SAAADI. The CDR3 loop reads CASSNTGTNTEAFF. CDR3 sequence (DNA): TGCGCCAGCAGTAATACGGGGACGAACACTGAAGCTTTCTTT.

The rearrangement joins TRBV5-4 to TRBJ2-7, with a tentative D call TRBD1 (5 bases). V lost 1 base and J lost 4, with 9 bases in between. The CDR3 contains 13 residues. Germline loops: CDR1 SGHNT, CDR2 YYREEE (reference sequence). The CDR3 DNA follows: TGTGCCAGCAGCTTGATAGGGGCATACGAGCAGTACTTC. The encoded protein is CASSLIGAYEQYF.

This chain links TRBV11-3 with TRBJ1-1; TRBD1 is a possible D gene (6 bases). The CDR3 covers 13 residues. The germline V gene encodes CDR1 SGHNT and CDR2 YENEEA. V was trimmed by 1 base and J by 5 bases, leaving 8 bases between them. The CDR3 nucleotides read TGTGCCAGCAGCTTAGCAACAGGGACTGAAGCTTTCTTT. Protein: CASSLATGTEAFF. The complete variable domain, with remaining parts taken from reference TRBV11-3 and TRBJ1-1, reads EAGVVQSPRYKIIEKKQPVAFWCNPISGHNTLYWYLQNLGQGPELLIRYENEEAVDDSQLPKDRFSAERLKGVDSTLKIQPAELGDSAVYLCASSLATGTEAFFGQGTRLTVV.

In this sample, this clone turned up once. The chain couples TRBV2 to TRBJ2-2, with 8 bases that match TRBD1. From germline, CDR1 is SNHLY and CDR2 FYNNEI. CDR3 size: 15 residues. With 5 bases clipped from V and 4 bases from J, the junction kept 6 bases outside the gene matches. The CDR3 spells CASSRTGGITGELFF. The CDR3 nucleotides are TGTGCCAGCAGTCGTACAGGGGGTATCACCGGGGAGCTGTTTTTT.

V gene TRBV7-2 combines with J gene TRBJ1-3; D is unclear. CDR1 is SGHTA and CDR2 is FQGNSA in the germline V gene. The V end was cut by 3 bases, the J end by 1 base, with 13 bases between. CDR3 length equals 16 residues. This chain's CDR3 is CASSFVSGVSGNTIYF. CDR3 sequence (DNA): TGTGCCAGCAGCTTTGTCTCAGGTGTATCTGGAAACACCATATATTTT.

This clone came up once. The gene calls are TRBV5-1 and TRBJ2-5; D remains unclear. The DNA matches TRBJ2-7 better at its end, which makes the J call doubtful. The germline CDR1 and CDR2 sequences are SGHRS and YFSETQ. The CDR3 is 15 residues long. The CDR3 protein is CASSLDERAPYEQYF. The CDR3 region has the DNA TGCGCCAGCAGCTTGGACGAAAGAGCACCCTACGAGCAGTACTTC.

CDR3: CASTLDRGITDTQYF. Written as DNA, the CDR3 is TGCGCCAGCACCCTGGACAGGGGGATCACAGATACGCAGTATTTT. The rearrangement joins TRBV10-1 to TRBJ2-3, with TRBD1 identical over 10 bases. Germline CDR1 and CDR2: WNHNN and SYGVQD (reference sequence). CDR3 length equals 15 residues. The V gene end was trimmed by 7 bases and the J gene end by 2 bases; junction bases not matched to a gene: 6.

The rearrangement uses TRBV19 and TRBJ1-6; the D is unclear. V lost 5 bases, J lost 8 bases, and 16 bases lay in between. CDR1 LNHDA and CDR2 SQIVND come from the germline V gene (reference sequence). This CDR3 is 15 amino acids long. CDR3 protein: CASSSPGLIDSPLHF. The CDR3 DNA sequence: TGTGCCAGTAGTTCACCGGGATTAATTGATTCACCCCTCCACTTT.

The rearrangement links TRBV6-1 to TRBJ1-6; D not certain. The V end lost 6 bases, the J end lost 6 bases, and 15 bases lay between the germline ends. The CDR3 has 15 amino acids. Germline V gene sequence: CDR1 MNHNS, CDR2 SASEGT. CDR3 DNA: TGTGCCAGCAGCCCCTCGTCCTTAGCTAATTCACCCCTCCACTTT. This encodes CASSPSSLANSPLHF.

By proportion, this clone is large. In nucleotides, the CDR3 is TGTGCCAGTAGTATAGATCTCCACCCGGGGGATGGCTACACCTTC. It specifies CASSIDLHPGDGYTF. The chain joins TRBV19 to TRBJ1-2; tentative D call: TRBD1 (5 bases). Between the trimmed V and J ends, which lost 0 bases and 6 bases, there was a span of 14 bases. CDR1 and CDR2 (germline): LNHDA, SQIVND (reference sequence). The CDR3 loop spans 15 amino acids. The whole variable domain, remainder taken from reference TRBV19 and TRBJ1-2, is DGGITQSPKYLFRKEGQNVTLSCEQNLNHDAMYWYRQDPGQGLRLIYYSQIVNDFQKGDIAEGYSVSREKKESFPLTVTSAQKNPTAFYLCASSIDLHPGDGYTFGSGTRLTVV.

CDR3: CASKLKAGRSSPLHF. CDR3 in DNA: TGTGCCAGCAAGTTGAAGGCAGGGAGGAGCTCACCCCTCCACTTT. The chain uses TRBV6-5 and TRBJ1-6; possibly TRBD1 for D (5 bases). The germline V gene encodes CDR1 MNHEY and CDR2 SVGAGI. The V end was cut by 7 bases, the J end by 10 bases, with 20 bases between. There are 15 residues in the CDR3.

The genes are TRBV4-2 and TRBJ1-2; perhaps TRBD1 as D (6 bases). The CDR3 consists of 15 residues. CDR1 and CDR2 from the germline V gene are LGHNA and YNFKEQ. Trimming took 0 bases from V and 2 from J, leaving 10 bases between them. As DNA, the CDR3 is TGTGCCAGCAGCCAAGATCTACAGGGAAACTATGGCTACACCTTC. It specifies CASSQDLQGNYGYTF.

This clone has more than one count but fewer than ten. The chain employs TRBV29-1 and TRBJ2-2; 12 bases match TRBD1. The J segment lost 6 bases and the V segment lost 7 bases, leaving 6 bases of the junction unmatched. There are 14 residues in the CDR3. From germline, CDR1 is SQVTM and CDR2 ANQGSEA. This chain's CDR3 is CSARDRGLAGELFF. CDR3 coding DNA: TGCAGCGCCAGGGACAGGGGGCTCGCCGGGGAGCTGTTTTTT.